A single sample gave rise to the 21 T cell receptor beta chains below, sequenced in a study of blood T cells in healthy people across ages. Through a sample-barcoded 5' primer and a J-beta primer mix, a second PCR was run for about 6 to 11 cycles. TCRdb processed the 5' RACE reads anew with MiXCR; each CDR3 protein has one entry. The sample carries about 760,000 distinct CDR3 sequences, approximately 25% recorded once. These data are also associated with another study on T cells of mothers and their children.

The specimen sequenced was blood. Source of these receptors: a boy younger than 18 in good health.

The V gene is TRBV29-1, the J gene TRBJ2-1, with D possibly TRBD1 on 5 matching bases. CDR3 size: 9 residues. CDR1 and CDR2 (germline): SQVTM, ANQGSEA. Between the trimmed V and J ends, which lost 4 bases and 10 bases, there was a span of 5 bases. The CDR3 DNA reads as TGCAGCGTTGCAGGGGAGCAGTTCTTC. It codes for CSVAGEQFF.

This chain uses TRBV28 with TRBJ2-5, with 13 bases fitting TRBD2. Trimming cost V 3 bases and J 7 bases; bases outside gene matches: 8. The germline CDR1 and CDR2 sequences are MDHEN and SYDVKM. This CDR3 is built from 16 residues. CDR3 loop: CASSFGGLAGSGTQYF. CDR3 sequence (DNA): TGTGCCAGCAGTTTTGGGGGACTAGCGGGAAGCGGGACCCAGTACTTC.

This clonotype was observed a handful of times. The CDR3 nucleotides read TGTGCCAGCAGCTTAGGAGTTGAGGGAGTGGATGAGCAGTTCTTC. Protein: CASSLGVEGVDEQFF. V and J are TRBV11-3 and TRBJ2-5, with TRBD2 as a possible D gene (5 bases). The better agreement between TRBJ2-1 and the DNA end casts doubt on the J call. This CDR3 is 15 amino acids long. Germline V gene lookup returns CDR1 SGHNT and CDR2 YENEEA.

CDR3 sequence (DNA): TGCGCCAGCAGCCAAGACGGGCTCCCAGGGGCCGGAGGACAGCCCCAGCATTTT. Translated, it gives CASSQDGLPGAGGQPQHF. V and J are TRBV4-1 and TRBJ1-5; D is possibly TRBD1 (6 bases). CDR1 is MGHRA and CDR2 is YSYEKL in the germline V gene. Trimming removed 0 bases at V and 7 bases at J, with 22 bases between. This CDR3 is built from 18 residues.

This clonotype appeared many times. The chain employs TRBV20-1 and TRBJ2-5; no clear D. From germline, CDR1 is DFQATT and CDR2 SNEGSKA (reference sequence). The V gene lost 2 bases and the J gene lost 1 base, with 5 bases spanning the gap. The CDR3 totals 12 residues. The CDR3 region is CSARWSQETQYF. For the CDR3, the DNA is TGCAGTGCTAGATGGTCCCAAGAGACCCAGTACTTC.

CDR3 in amino acids: CASNSSSYEQYF. CDR3 coding DNA: TGTGCCAGCAACTCAAGCTCCTACGAGCAGTACTTC. This chain links TRBV7-9 with TRBJ2-7; the D is unclear. CDR1 and CDR2 from the germline V gene are SEHNR and FQNEAQ (reference sequence). The CDR3 runs to 12 residues. V was trimmed by 7 bases and J by 0 bases, leaving 7 bases between them. Full variable domain (missing parts from reference TRBV7-9 and TRBJ2-7): DTGVSQNPRHKITKRGQNVTFRCDPISEHNRLYWYRQTLGQGPEFLTYFQNEAQLEKSRLLSDRFSAERPKGSFSTLEIQRTEQGDSAMYLCASNSSSYEQYFGPGTRLTVT.

The chain is built from TRBV20-1 and TRBJ2-1; D unclear. V shed 0 bases and J shed 0 bases, with 12 bases lying between them. This CDR3 spans 16 amino acids. Germline V CDR1 and CDR2: DFQATT, SNEGSKA (reference sequence). CDR3 nucleotide sequence: TGCAGTGCTAGAGATTGGCGGATCAGCTCCTACAATGAGCAGTTCTTC. Protein: CSARDWRISSYNEQFF.

The J gene is TRBJ2-1, the V gene TRBV12-3 or TRBV12-4; 7 bases are a match to TRBD1. Gene TRBJ2-5 matches the end of the DNA better, so the J call may be wrong. The length of the CDR3 is 15 residues. The CDR3: CASSLDRGARFAQYF. CDR3 nucleotide sequence: TGTGCCAGCAGTTTAGACAGGGGTGCACGTTTCGCCCAGTACTTC.

This clonotype was seen only a few times. The chain uses TRBV29-1 and TRBJ1-4; possible D gene TRBD1, 5 bases. Looked up from germline, CDR1 is SQVTM and CDR2 is ANQGSEA. The CDR3 sequence is 13 residues long. Trimming removed 3 bases from V and 7 bases from J, with 12 bases in between. The CDR3 loop reads CSVDRQGSEKLFF. The CDR3 DNA reads TGCAGCGTTGACCGCCAGGGTAGTGAAAAACTGTTTTTT.

The chain carries TRBV29-1 and TRBJ2-1, with 7 bases fitting TRBD1. Judging by the DNA end, TRBJ2-5 fits better; the J call may be wrong. Germline loops: CDR1 SQVTM, CDR2 ANQGSEA. CDR3 length equals 13 residues. As DNA, the CDR3 is TGCAGCGTTGCACCGGGACAGTCTGAGACCCAGTACTTC. This sequence encodes CSVAPGQSETQYF.

This chain joins TRBV29-1 and TRBJ1-2; D gene uncertain. V was clipped by 4 bases and J by 6 bases, with 6 bases between them. Germline-derived CDR1 and CDR2 are SQVTM and ANQGSEA. The CDR3 has 10 amino acids. The CDR3 reads CSVGGNGYTF. The DNA of the CDR3 is TGCAGCGTTGGTGGGAATGGCTACACCTTC.

The rearrangement joins TRBV24-1 to TRBJ2-3, with 7 bases aligning to TRBD1. The CDR3 contains 16 residues. V shed 1 base and J 3 bases; nucleotides not matched to a gene: 6. Germline V lookup: CDR1 KGHDR, CDR2 SFDVKD. Written as DNA, the CDR3 is TGTGCCACCAGTGATTTCTCGACAGGGTTAACAGATACGCAGTATTTT. Amino acid sequence: CATSDFSTGLTDTQYF.

This clonotype was detected a few times. The V and J genes are TRBV29-1 and TRBJ1-2; weak D call: TRBD1 (5 bases). Germline loops: CDR1 SQVTM, CDR2 ANQGSEA. V gave up 5 bases and J gave up 3 bases, with 16 bases separating them. The CDR3 extends over 14 amino acids. CDR3 DNA: TGCAGCGTTAACAAGGGACTAGGTGACTATGGCTACACCTTC. This sequence encodes CSVNKGLGDYGYTF.

This clonotype was counted a few times. This chain joins TRBV10-2 and TRBJ1-4; 7 bases align to TRBD1. Losses at the gene ends were 6 bases for V and 10 bases for J; bases not matched to a gene: 11. CDR3 length: 14 amino acids. Germline V gives CDR1 WSHSY, CDR2 SAAADI. CDR3 DNA sequence: TGCGCCAGCAGGTCGGGACAGTGGGCTGGAAAACTGTTTTTT. It is translated as CASRSGQWAGKLFF.

This clonotype was observed a few times. This chain connects TRBV27 to TRBJ1-2, with 7 bases lining up with TRBD1. The CDR3 runs to 17 residues. Germline V CDR1 and CDR2: MNHEY, SMNVEV (reference sequence). V lost 4 bases, J lost 3 bases, and 14 bases stayed unmatched. The CDR3 nucleotides are TGTGCCAGCAGTTCAATTTCCCGAGGGGGCCTGGACTATGGCTACACCTTC. Protein product: CASSSISRGGLDYGYTF.

The gene calls are TRBV11-2 and TRBJ2-5; D is uncertain. The J call is in doubt because the DNA end fits TRBJ2-7 better. Germline CDR1 is SGHAT and CDR2 is FQNNGV. This CDR3 has 13 amino acids. CDR3 region: CASSLLVLYEQYF. The CDR3 DNA follows: TGTGCCAGCAGCTTACTAGTCCTCTACGAGCAGTACTTC.

This clonotype was picked up a small number of times. The V call is TRBV6-2 or TRBV6-3, the J call TRBJ1-5; D is possibly TRBD1 (6 bases). With 4 bases removed from V and 9 bases from J, the gap between germline ends came to 16 bases. CDR1 is MNHEY and CDR2 is SVGEGT in the germline V gene. The CDR3 contains 14 residues. Here the CDR3 reads CASSCLQGGRPQHF. CDR3 DNA sequence: TGTGCCAGCAGTTGCCTACAGGGAGGTCGGCCCCAGCATTTT.

The J gene is TRBJ1-5, the V gene TRBV12-3 or TRBV12-4, with D perhaps TRBD1 (5 bases). There are 14 residues in the CDR3. V was cut by 5 bases and J by 2 bases, with 10 bases left in between. The CDR3 region is CASSTGPGNQPQHF. The CDR3 nucleotides read TGTGCCAGCAGTACGGGACCGGGCAATCAGCCCCAGCATTTT.

The V gene is TRBV12-3 or TRBV12-4, the J gene TRBJ2-7; 7 bases map to TRBD2. V lost 0 bases to trimming and J lost 5 bases; unmatched junction nucleotides: 4. This CDR3 is built from 14 residues. The CDR3 nucleotides read TGTGCCAGCAGTTTAGCGGGCGGGGGAAACGAGCAGTACTTC. Amino acid sequence: CASSLAGGGNEQYF.

A few counts support this clonotype. The junction does not match germline at one end; this may be a read error. The CDR3 nucleotides are TGCGCCAGCAGCCAATTAGCGGAATTCTCCTACAATGAGCAGTTCTTC. Protein: CASSQLAEFSYNEQFF. This chain connects TRBV23-1 to TRBJ2-1, with D maybe TRBD2 (6 bases). TRBV23-1 is flagged as an ORF with uncertain function. The CDR3 runs to 16 residues.

The table lists this clonotype with a few counts. V and J are TRBV29-1 and TRBJ1-5; 9 positions agree with TRBD1. Germline assignment: CDR1 SQVTM and CDR2 ANQGSEA. The CDR3 contains 13 residues. The trim removed 6 bases at V and 3 bases at J, leaving 3 bases unmatched. The CDR3 sequence: CSVGTGLNQPQHF. The CDR3 DNA is TGCAGCGTCGGGACAGGGCTCAATCAGCCCCAGCATTTT.